The entry below describes one T cell receptor beta chain. What it binds is unknown. These data originate in a study of T cell responses to AZD1222 COVID-19 vaccine. Study results and caveats: Mostly white British, mostly female donors; authors suggested clonal diversity may be underestimated. Repertoire sampling occurred only after the peak T cell response. Reportedly, nearly half the spike-specific TCRs target unmutated variant regions.

Sequenced by immunoSEQ multiplex PCR; TCRdb stores in-frame clones only, minus some. The sample carries some 130,000 clones, approximately 91% recorded once. There are 14 residues in the CDR3. Germline V gives CDR1 SGHNT, CDR2 YYREEE (reference sequence). V lost 4 bases, J lost 5 bases, and 16 bases lay in between. The TCR originated in an adult in good health. This specimen was peripheral blood, taken on day 0 of AZD1222 vaccination. This chain uses TRBV5-4 with TRBJ2-7; D gene unclear. CDR3 amino acids: CASSGLYKGNEQYF. CDR3 bases: TGTGCCAGCAGCGGGTTATATAAGGGTAACGAGCAGTACTTC. Together with reference TRBV5-4 and TRBJ2-7, the CDR3 gives the full variable domain: ETGVTQSPTHLIKTRGQQVTLRCSSQSGHNTVSWYQQALGQGPQFIFQYYREEENGRGNFPPRFSGLQFPNYSSELNVNALELDDSALYLCASSGLYKGNEQYFGPGTRLTVT.